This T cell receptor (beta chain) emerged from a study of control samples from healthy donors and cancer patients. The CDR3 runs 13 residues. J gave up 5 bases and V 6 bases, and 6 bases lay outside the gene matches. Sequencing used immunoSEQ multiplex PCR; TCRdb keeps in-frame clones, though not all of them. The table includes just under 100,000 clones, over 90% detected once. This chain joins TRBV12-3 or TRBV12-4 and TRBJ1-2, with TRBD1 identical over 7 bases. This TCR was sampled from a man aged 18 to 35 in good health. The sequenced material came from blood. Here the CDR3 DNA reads TGTGCCAGCAGCACTGGGGACAGATATGGCTACACCTTC. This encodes CASSTGDRYGYTF.